The T cell receptor (beta chain) under discussion was sequenced for a study of technical replicates of blood from a few donors. The protocol was immunoSEQ multiplex PCR, while the TCRdb copy is restricted to in-frame clones and leaves out a portion. The sample records roughly 80,000 clones, nearly 96% being singletons. Material: T cells isolated from PBMCs. The receptor was isolated from a human donor in good health.

CDR3 amino acids: CASSEMRTFYEQYF. The CDR3 region has the DNA TGTGCCAGCAGTGAAATGAGAACTTTCTACGAGCAGTACTTC. The gene calls are TRBV6-1 and TRBJ2-7; D is unresolved. V was cut by 2 bases and J by 3 bases, with 11 bases left in between. The CDR3 length is 14 residues. CDR1 MNHNS and CDR2 SASEGT come from the germline V gene.